The rows below give T cell receptor beta chains drawn from one sample of a study of identical twins. TCRdb reprocessed the 5' RACE reads via MiXCR and lists one record per CDR3 protein. The table includes around 280,000 distinct CDR3 sequences, under 9.5% detected once. This sample was shared with a second study, whose subject was yellow fever vaccine responses in identical twins.

The sequencing input was memory (CD45RO+) T cells sorted from blood. The receptors were sampled from a woman younger than 35 in good health. Both conserved end residues are part of each CDR3.

j_gene | len | v_gene | CDR3aa
TRBJ2-5 | 17 | TRBV7-8 | CASSLDSVRTGQETQYF
TRBJ2-2 | 13 | TRBV11-2 | CASLAAPPGELFF
TRBJ2-2 | 15 | TRBV28 | CASSPPSAFTGELFF
TRBJ2-3 | 14 | TRBV20-1 | CSASGGAKTDTQYF
TRBJ2-1 | 15 | TRBV28 | CASSQGQTQGRAQFF
TRBJ2-3 | 13 | TRBV3-1 | CASSHGGGDTQYF
TRBJ1-2 | 13 | TRBV12-3/TRBV12-4 | CASSLTANYGYTF
TRBJ2-7 | 13 | TRBV3-1 | CASSLQGGNEQYF
TRBJ1-5 | 15 | TRBV19 | CASSMEGYSNQPQHF
TRBJ1-6 | 15 | TRBV18 | CASSPAAYYNSPLHF
TRBJ2-3 | 17 | TRBV4-1 | CASSQPGLAGAGDTQYF
TRBJ2-1 | 13 | TRBV20-1 | CSARDRRLDDQFF
TRBJ1-5 | 13 | TRBV2 | CASSVNRDQPQHF
TRBJ1-2 | 13 | TRBV12-3/TRBV12-4 | CASSHRDRGGYTF
TRBJ1-2 | 12 | TRBV12-5 | CASGLQGLGYTF
TRBJ1-5 | 15 | TRBV28 | CASSPRKGGYQPQHF
TRBJ2-1 | 14 | TRBV28 | CASVLSGAGNEQFF
TRBJ2-7 | 14 | TRBV7-9 | CASSLAVSGYEQYF
TRBJ2-7 | 17 | TRBV19 | CASRENFGTGSSYEQYF
TRBJ1-2 | 13 | TRBV7-2 | CASSSTGERGYTF
TRBJ2-7 | 13 | TRBV18 | CASSPDNTYEQYF
TRBJ2-7 | 16 | TRBV5-1 | CASSLIGTRGAYEQYF
TRBJ1-1 | 12 | TRBV28 | CASSWGETEAFF
TRBJ2-1 | 16 | TRBV28 | CASSLLASGRVGEQFF
TRBJ1-1 | 16 | TRBV15 | CATSRDSTGPNTEAFF
TRBJ1-2 | 14 | TRBV11-2 | CASGGGLSIPRYTF
TRBJ2-5 | 13 | TRBV5-1 | CASSDSTGWTQYF
TRBJ2-3 | 17 | TRBV7-6 | CASSRVETGWATDTQYF
TRBJ2-1 | 16 | TRBV20-1 | CSARDAGGLTSNEQFF
TRBJ2-1 | 14 | TRBV12-3/TRBV12-4 | CASSFGGSNNEQFF
TRBJ1-6 | 20 | TRBV7-3 | CASSIPPGQGIFVGNSPLHF
TRBJ2-7 | 14 | TRBV28 | CASSFPSTTYEQYF
TRBJ1-5 | 12 | TRBV21-1 | CGHLYSNQPQHF